Listed below are T cell receptor beta chains from one sample, sequenced in a study of tumor-infiltrating lymphocytes in primary liver carcinoma. TCRdb reprocessed the multiplex PCR reads with MiXCR, giving one entry per CDR3 protein. Of about 320,000 distinct CDR3 sequences detected, 50% to 70% appear once; the ten largest clones hold roughly 8.9%. Input material: peripheral blood. Source of these receptors: a man in his forties with primary liver carcinoma and hepatitis B virus infection. CDR3s include the opening cysteine and the closing phenylalanine or tryptophan. D genes are given only for firm matches. Clone size, where shown, is once, few, many, or a class for clones that have expanded.

V,size,J,D,CDR3,DNA
TRBV11-2,medium-sized,TRBJ2-7,-,CASRTLSYEQYF,TGTGCCAGCAGAACACTTAGCTACGAGCAGTACTTC
TRBV11-1,-,TRBJ2-1,-,CARSLTGVFEQFF,TGTGCCAGGAGCCTCACCGGTGTGTTCGAGCAGTTCTTC
TRBV6-1,-,TRBJ1-4,-,CATSETIPGEKLFF,TGTGCCACCTCAGAGACGATCCCGGGAGAGAAACTGTTTTTT
TRBV11-2,-,TRBJ1-2,-,CASIPTANYGYTF,TGTGCCAGCATCCCGACGGCTAACTATGGCTACACCTTC
TRBV5-4,-,TRBJ1-2,-,CANRETGRPNYGYTF,TGTGCCAACCGGGAAACAGGGCGCCCTAACTATGGCTACACCTTC
TRBV4-3,-,TRBJ1-2,-,CASSQEVKGSHGYIF,TGCGCCAGCAGCCAAGAGGTGAAGGGGAGCCATGGCTACATCTTC
TRBV6-2/TRBV6-3,many,TRBJ2-5,TRBD1,CASSSTPRTGRETQYF,TGTGCCAGCAGTTCAACCCCCCGGACAGGGCGAGAGACCCAGTACTTC
TRBV7-9,-,TRBJ2-1,-,CASSKPRQPEAYNEQFF,TGTGCCAGCAGCAAACCCCGACAGCCGGAAGCCTACAATGAGCAGTTCTTC
TRBV6-1,many,TRBJ2-7,-,CASRGAYEQYF,TGTGCCAGCAGGGGAGCCTACGAGCAGTACTTC
TRBV5-5,many,TRBJ2-2,-,CASSSQGQGGELFF,TGTGCCAGCAGCTCACAGGGTCAGGGCGGGGAGCTGTTTTTT
TRBV6-1,many,TRBJ2-1,TRBD2,CASSLAGGTYNEQFF,TGTGCCAGCAGTCTAGCGGGAGGGACCTACAATGAGCAGTTCTTC
TRBV24-1,-,TRBJ2-1,-,CATRGDRQNEQFF,TGTGCCACCAGGGGAGACAGGCAGAATGAGCAGTTCTTC
TRBV5-1,-,TRBJ2-1,-,CASSSTSSRSGDEQFF,TGCGCCAGCAGCTCTACTTCGTCTCGATCGGGGGATGAGCAGTTCTTC
TRBV11-2,-,TRBJ2-3,TRBD2,CATSPRTSGRAMDTQYF,TGTGCCACCAGCCCCCGTACTAGCGGGAGGGCCATGGATACGCAGTATTTT
TRBV6-1,many,TRBJ1-3,-,CAIADGDGNTIYF,TGTGCCATCGCCGACGGGGACGGAAACACCATATATTTT
TRBV7-8,many,TRBJ2-1,TRBD2,CASSLGQREGLDEQFF,TGTGCCAGCAGCTTAGGCCAGCGGGAGGGCCTCGATGAGCAGTTCTTC
TRBV12-3/TRBV12-4,once,TRBJ2-7,-,CASSLVGGMYEQYF,TGTGCCAGCAGTTTAGTTGGTGGGATGTACGAGCAGTACTTC
TRBV12-3/TRBV12-4,few,TRBJ1-4,TRBD1,CASRPTRDRGQKLFF,TGTGCCAGCAGGCCCACCCGGGACAGGGGGCAAAAACTGTTTTTT
TRBV4-3,many,TRBJ1-1,-,CASSQGGNTEAFF,TGCGCCAGCAGCCAAGGGGGGAACACTGAAGCTTTCTTT
TRBV5-1,-,TRBJ2-1,TRBD2,CTSREGSGNPHEQFF,TGCACCAGCAGGGAGGGTAGCGGGAACCCCCATGAGCAGTTCTTC
TRBV11-2,-,TRBJ2-1,-,CASGLELVLANEQFF,TGCGCCAGCGGCTTAGAACTAGTCTTGGCCAACGAGCAGTTCTTC
TRBV5-6,many,TRBJ2-5,-,CASSYSGETQYF,TGTGCCAGCAGTTACTCTGGGGAGACCCAGTACTTC